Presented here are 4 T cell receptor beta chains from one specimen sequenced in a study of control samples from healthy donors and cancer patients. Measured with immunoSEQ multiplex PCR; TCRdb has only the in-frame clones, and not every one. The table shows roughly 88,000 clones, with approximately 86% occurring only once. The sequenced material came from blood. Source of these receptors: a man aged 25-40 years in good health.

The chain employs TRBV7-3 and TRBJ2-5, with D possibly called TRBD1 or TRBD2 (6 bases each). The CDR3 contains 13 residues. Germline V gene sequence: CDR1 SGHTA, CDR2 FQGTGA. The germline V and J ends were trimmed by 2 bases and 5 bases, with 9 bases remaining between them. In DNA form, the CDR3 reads TGTGCCAGCAGCTTACGGGGGCGCGAGACCCAGTACTTC. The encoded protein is CASSLRGRETQYF.

The CDR3 sequence is CATSITKRGGFNEQFF. As DNA, the CDR3 is TGTGCCACCAGCATAACAAAGCGGGGGGGCTTCAATGAGCAGTTCTTC. The V and J genes are TRBV15 and TRBJ2-1; 10 nucleotides agree with TRBD2. This CDR3 contains 16 residues. Trimming at V came to 4 bases and at J to 6 bases, leaving 9 bases not matched to a gene. Per germline, CDR1 LNHNV and CDR2 YYDKDF (reference sequence).

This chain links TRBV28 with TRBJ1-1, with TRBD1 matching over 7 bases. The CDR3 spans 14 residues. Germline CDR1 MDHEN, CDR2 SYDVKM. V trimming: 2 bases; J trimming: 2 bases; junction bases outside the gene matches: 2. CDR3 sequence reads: CASSLGTANTEAFF. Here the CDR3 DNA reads TGTGCCAGCAGTTTAGGGACAGCAAACACTGAAGCTTTCTTT.

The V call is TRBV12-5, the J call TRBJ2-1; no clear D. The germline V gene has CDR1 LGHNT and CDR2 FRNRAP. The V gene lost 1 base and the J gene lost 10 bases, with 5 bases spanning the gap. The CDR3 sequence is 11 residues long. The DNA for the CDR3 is TGTGCTAGTGGTTTGGGCACAGAGCAGTTCTTC. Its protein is CASGLGTEQFF.